What follows are 7 T cell receptor beta chains derived from one specimen sequenced in a study of T cells in Graves' hyperthyroidism and ophthalmopathy. Researchers amplified the TCR beta CDR3 regions from RNA transcripts. When the TCR CDR3 underwent first-round RT-PCR, the HTBI primer set was used. Using its own MiXCR run on the multiplex PCR reads, TCRdb lists one record per CDR3 protein. The sample gives about 320,000 distinct CDR3 sequences, approximately 15% of which show up once; 33% is in the top ten. Input material: blood. The source is a man aged 25-45 years with Graves' hyperthyroidism.

This clonotype has a count of ten or more. J is TRBJ2-3 and V is TRBV30; unclear D gene. This CDR3 has 11 amino acids. Germline values: CDR1 GTSNPN, CDR2 SVGIG (reference sequence). V lost 0 bases, J lost 7 bases, and 5 bases lay in between. The CDR3 is CAWSVLYTQYF. The CDR3 region has the DNA TGTGCCTGGAGTGTACTCTATACGCAGTATTTT.

The V gene is TRBV6-1, the J gene TRBJ1-6; D unclear. V was clipped by 5 bases and J by 7 bases, with 15 bases between them. CDR3 length: 15 residues. CDR1 is MNHNS, CDR2 SASEGT, per germline. In nucleotides, the CDR3 is TGTGCCAGCAGTAGCCGATCCGGTGGGAATTCACCCCTCCACTTT. The encoded protein is CASSSRSGGNSPLHF.

This clonotype was seen more than once but under ten times. This chain uses TRBV5-4 with TRBJ2-1; D might be TRBD1 (7 bases). This CDR3 spans 19 amino acids. The V gene lost 4 bases and the J gene lost 7 bases, with 30 bases spanning the gap. Per the germline V gene, CDR1 is SGHNT and CDR2 is YYREEE (reference sequence). The chain's CDR3 is CASSPGQAKGGRSGNEQFF. In nucleotides, the CDR3 is TGTGCCAGCAGCCCCGGACAGGCCAAAGGAGGGCGGTCAGGGAATGAGCAGTTCTTC.

The chain uses TRBV10-2 and TRBJ2-3, with 8 bases identical to TRBD2. The CDR3 is made up of 14 amino acids. CDR1 and CDR2 (germline): WSHSY, SAAADI. The V segment lost 8 bases and the J segment 4 bases; nucleotides outside the gene matches: 8. The CDR3 bases are TGCGCCAGCTGTTTAACGGGAGGGTCAGATACGCAGTATTTT. The encoded protein is CASCLTGGSDTQYF.

CDR3: CASSLSGHAYNEQFF. In DNA, the CDR3 is TGTGCCAGCAGCTTATCCGGACACGCCTACAATGAGCAGTTCTTC. This rearrangement joins TRBV7-3 to TRBJ2-1, with D perhaps TRBD1 (5 bases). The germline V gene encodes CDR1 SGHTA and CDR2 FQGTGA. Deletions cut 2 bases from V and 2 bases from J, with 10 bases between. The CDR3 consists of 15 residues. The full variable domain, in which reference TRBV7-3 and TRBJ2-1 provide the parts outside the CDR3, is GAGVSQTPSNKVTEKGKYVELRCDPISGHTALYWYRQSLGQGPEFLIYFQGTGAADDSGLPNDRFFAVRPEGSVSTLKIQRTERGDSAVYLCASSLSGHAYNEQFFGPGTRLTVL.

V usage is TRBV20-1 and J usage is TRBJ2-1; D ambiguous. The CDR3 sequence is 13 residues long. Germline assignment: CDR1 DFQATT and CDR2 SNEGSKA (reference sequence). V lost 5 bases and J 4 bases, leaving 12 bases between the germline ends. CDR3 in amino acids: CSAPPTEYNEQFF. In DNA form, the CDR3 reads TGCAGTGCTCCACCGACCGAATACAATGAGCAGTTCTTC.

There are many counts of this clonotype. Written as DNA, the CDR3 is TGTGCCTCCGCGGATGGCAGTGAAGCTTTCTTT. This encodes CASADGSEAFF. The chain joins TRBV30 to TRBJ1-1; D unresolved. This CDR3 has 11 amino acids. The V end lost 7 bases, the J end lost 7 bases, and 13 bases lay between the germline ends. Germline CDR1 reads GTSNPN; CDR2 reads SVGIG (reference sequence).